Listed here are 2 T cell receptor beta chains from one sample, sequenced in a study of neurological immune-mediated disorders. TCRdb re-derived calls from the 5' RACE reads in MiXCR, one entry per CDR3 protein. The sample shows roughly 75,000 distinct CDR3 sequences, around 2.6% of them seen only once. Sample: PBMCs. Source of these receptors: a woman younger than 45 with multiple sclerosis.

This clonotype was picked up many times. The chain uses TRBV20-1 and TRBJ2-1; TRBD2 is a possible D gene (5 bases). The CDR3 has 14 amino acids. Trimming took off 6 bases at V and 0 bases at J, with 12 bases between the two ends. Per the germline V gene, CDR1 is DFQATT and CDR2 is SNEGSKA (reference sequence). CDR3 sequence (DNA): TGCAGTGCCGTCATAGGGAGCTCCTACAATGAGCAGTTCTTC. Translation: CSAVIGSSYNEQFF.

This clonotype was observed at least ten times. The chain combines TRBV28 with TRBJ1-1, with 8 bases aligning to TRBD1. In germline, CDR1 is MDHEN, CDR2 SYDVKM. This CDR3 comprises 17 residues. The ends lost 7 bases at V and 6 bases at J; junction bases unmatched: 19. This chain's CDR3 is CASTIGDRKREWAEAFF. For the CDR3, the DNA is TGTGCCAGCACCATAGGGGACAGGAAGAGGGAGTGGGCTGAAGCTTTCTTT.